The next 8 T cell receptor beta chains were all read from a single sample in a study of shared clonotypes between healthy human individuals. Assay used: immunoSEQ multiplex PCR; TCRdb lists only in-frame clones, some missing. Seen here are some 2 million clones, 85% to 95% observed once, and the top ten hold approximately 1.2%. Only CD45RO-negative cells positively selected for CCR7 counted as naive CD8 cells, so terminally differentiated effector memory CD45RA+ cells were excluded. Source material: naive CD8+ T cells sorted from blood. The receptors originated from a man aged 18 to 35 in good health.

This sequence joins TRBV28 and TRBJ1-5, with 7 bases that match TRBD1. Trimming cost V 6 bases and J 5 bases; bases outside gene matches: 13. The CDR3 covers 16 residues. Looked up from germline, CDR1 is MDHEN and CDR2 is SYDVKM. CDR3 sequence: CASRPAEDRLDQPQHF. The CDR3 DNA follows: TGTGCCAGCAGGCCGGCTGAGGACAGGCTCGATCAGCCCCAGCATTTT.

V gene TRBV9 combines with J gene TRBJ2-1; TRBD2 matches 10 bases. Per the germline V gene, CDR1 is SGDLS and CDR2 is YYNGEE. CDR3 length: 16 residues. With 3 bases clipped from V and 6 bases from J, the junction kept 9 bases outside the gene matches. CDR3 coding DNA: TGTGCCAGCAGCGCGGGAGCGGGAGGGCCGATCAATGAGCAGTTCTTC. It yields the protein CASSAGAGGPINEQFF.

For this clone: Other DNA sequences from this sample encode an identical CDR3 as well. The chain recombines TRBV5-1 with TRBJ2-7, with D possibly matching TRBD1 (6 bases). CDR3 size: 13 residues. Germline loops: CDR1 SGHRS, CDR2 YFSETQ. Trimming took off 2 bases at V and 2 bases at J, with 8 bases between the two ends. CDR3 protein: CASSLGGTYEQYF. CDR3 DNA: TGCGCCAGCAGCTTAGGGGGAACCTACGAGCAGTACTTC.

The J gene is TRBJ2-1, the V gene TRBV30, with 11 bases fitting TRBD2. V gave up 2 bases and J gave up 8 bases; unmatched junction bases: 2. Per germline, CDR1 GTSNPN and CDR2 SVGIG (reference sequence). This CDR3 is built from 13 residues. The CDR3 DNA reads as TGTGCCTGGAGTTTAGCGGGGGGGTATGAGCAGTTCTTC. Protein product: CAWSLAGGYEQFF.

The genes are TRBV30 and TRBJ2-3, with D tentatively TRBD2 (7 bases). With 0 bases removed from V and 1 base from J, the gap between germline ends came to 14 bases. The CDR3 covers 16 residues. Germline CDR1 reads GTSNPN; CDR2 reads SVGIG (reference sequence). CDR3 residues: CAWSVGVGGGTDTQYF. CDR3 coding DNA: TGTGCCTGGAGTGTAGGAGTAGGGGGGGGCACAGATACGCAGTATTTT.

The chain employs TRBV27 and TRBJ2-2; 7 nucleotides align to TRBD1. The germline CDR1 and CDR2 sequences are MNHEY and SMNVEV (reference sequence). This CDR3 comprises 15 residues. V gave up 5 bases and J gave up 2 bases; unmatched junction bases: 5. CDR3 region: CASSKGTANTGELFF. The CDR3 DNA is TGTGCCAGCAGTAAAGGGACAGCTAACACCGGGGAGCTGTTTTTT.

Details on this clone: One end of the junction does not line up with germline, which may come from a read error. CDR3 DNA sequence: TGTGCCAGCAGCCTAGGACCTGGAACATCGAGCTCCTACGAGCAGTACTTC. Its protein product is CASSLGPGTSSSYEQYF. This chain joins TRBV13 and TRBJ2-7; D not certain. Germline CDR1 PRHDT, CDR2 FYEKMQ (reference sequence). The length of the CDR3 is 17 residues.

The chain combines TRBV11-3 with TRBJ1-1; weak D call: TRBD1 (5 bases). The CDR3 is 15 residues long. V was pared by 1 base and J by 1 base, with 10 bases between. Germline V gene data show CDR1 as SGHNT and CDR2 as YENEEA. The CDR3 loop is CASSLGGTENTEAFF. CDR3 in DNA: TGTGCCAGCAGCTTAGGGGGGACGGAGAACACTGAAGCTTTCTTT.